A selection of T cell receptor beta chains follows, all from one sample in a study of immune heterogeneity within non-small cell lung tumors. TCRdb re-analysed the multiplex PCR reads in MiXCR, keeping a single row per CDR3 protein. This sample has around 15,000 distinct CDR3 sequences; approximately 26% occur once, and the top ten carry 4%. Material: lung tumor tissue. These receptors originate from a man aged 35 to 55 with non-small cell lung cancer. CDR3s include the opening cysteine and the closing phenylalanine or tryptophan. D genes are given only for firm matches. A clone size is listed for some rows: how often the clone was seen (once, few, many), or a class if it is expanded.

TRBV7-8,TRBJ2-7,.,.,CASSLSPEGEQYF,TGTGCCAGCAGCTTAAGCCCCGAGGGGGAGCAGTACTTC
TRBV4-2,TRBJ2-2,TRBD2,.,CASSQDRLAGTNDTGELFF,TGTGCCAGCAGCCAAGATCGGCTAGCGGGGACCAACGACACCGGGGAGCTGTTTTTT
TRBV5-5,TRBJ2-7,TRBD1,few,CASSLALTGESYEQYF,TGTGCCAGCAGCTTGGCCCTGACAGGGGAATCCTACGAGCAGTACTTC
TRBV20-1,TRBJ2-5,.,few,CSARDPGETQYF,TGCAGTGCTAGAGACCCTGGGGAGACCCAGTACTTC
TRBV5-1,TRBJ2-7,TRBD2,few,CASSLLAGEGEQYF,TGCGCCAGCAGCTTACTAGCGGGAGAGGGTGAGCAGTACTTC
TRBV7-7,TRBJ2-3,.,few,CASSLGVDTQYF,TGTGCTAGCAGCTTAGGTGTGGATACGCAGTATTTT
TRBV20-1,TRBJ1-4,.,.,CSASRGRMWEKLFF,TGCAGTGCTAGTCGAGGACGGATGTGGGAAAAACTGTTTTTT
TRBV20-1,TRBJ1-1,.,many,CSARSRAGDTEAFF,TGCAGTGCTAGAAGTCGGGCAGGCGACACTGAAGCTTTCTTT
TRBV4-1,TRBJ1-5,.,few,CASSQVQGLGQPQHF,TGCGCCAGCAGCCAAGTTCAGGGGCTGGGTCAGCCCCAGCATTTT
TRBV27,TRBJ1-1,.,many,CATRWGRTSHDAFF,TGTGCCACCCGATGGGGCCGTACTTCTCATGACGCTTTCTTT
TRBV5-1,TRBJ2-7,TRBD2,many,CASSPGTSGHKSYEQYF,TGCGCCAGCAGCCCCGGGACTAGCGGACATAAGAGCTACGAGCAGTACTTC
TRBV7-2,TRBJ2-5,.,.,CASSLWRETQYF,TGTGCCAGCAGCTTATGGCGCGAGACCCAGTACTTC
TRBV19,TRBJ2-1,.,few,CASSIGPGQPSYNEQFF,TGTGCCAGTAGTATAGGTCCGGGTCAACCTTCCTACAATGAGCAGTTCTTC